This TCR beta chain came from a study of shared clonotypes between healthy human individuals. Whole-study context: Researchers drew samples from two women and a few men aged 18 to 49. Plates per donor: three CD4 naive, three CD4 memory, two CD8 naive, one CD8 memory. Study-wide results and caveats: Generation probabilities were higher for clonotypes shared across all four sorted-subset donors than for unshared ones. Shared clonotypes: about 5.3% naive CD4, around 3.5% naive CD8, less than 2.5% memory CD4, 0.4% memory CD8.

Trimming removed 3 bases at V and 6 bases at J, with 13 bases between. Germline CDR1 SGHTS, CDR2 YDEGEE. The CDR3 contains 13 residues. Clones were read by immunoSEQ multiplex PCR, and TCRdb kept only the in-frame ones, dropping some. The sample holds approximately 2,000,000 clones, just under 95% seen once. Notes on this clone: Its cognate antigen is unknown.

Positive CCR7 selection of CD45RO-negative cells yielded the naive CD8 cells, and terminally differentiated effector memory CD45RA+ cells were excluded. The sequence was collected from a man younger than 30 in good health. Some clones in this sample may be carry-over from other donors' samples. Source material: naive CD8+ T cells from PBMCs. This sequence joins TRBV5-8 and TRBJ2-7, with D possibly being TRBD2 (6 bases). As DNA, the CDR3 is TGTGCCAGCAGCTCAAGACGGGGGTCCGAGCAGTACTTC. It encodes CASSSRRGSEQYF.